This T cell receptor beta chain was found in a study of Graves' ophthalmopathy and Graves' hyperthyroidism. Background on the study: Peripheral blood samples were taken at initial diagnosis, before any treatment.

Study-level results: In blood, most expanded thyroid clonotypes above 0.001 frequency were also detected.

From RNA, the CDR3 regions of TCR beta chains were amplified and sequenced. An opening RT-PCR round employed HTBI primers and preceded a second-round multiplex PCR. TCRdb itself ran the multiplex PCR reads through MiXCR, one entry per CDR3 protein. The sample lists hundreds of thousands of distinct CDR3 sequences, 22% occurring once. Details on this clonotype: Its target is not known.

The sequence was collected from a woman aged 18-29 years with stable Graves' hyperthyroidism. Some clones in this sample may be carry-over from other donors' samples. The sequenced material came from peripheral blood.

CDR3 in DNA: TGTGCCAGCAGTAAGGGACAGAGCTTCGGCTATGGCTACACCTTC. Translated: CASSKGQSFGYGYTF. The chain joins TRBV6-1 to TRBJ1-2; 7 bases map to TRBD1. Trimming took 5 bases from V and 4 from J; bases not matched to a gene: 10. Germline-derived CDR1 and CDR2 are MNHNS and SASEGT. The CDR3 runs to 15 residues.